A selection of T cell receptor beta chains follows, all from one sample in a study of response to subunit inactivated influenza vaccine. Via MiXCR, TCRdb re-called the RT-PCR reads, giving one row per CDR3 protein. The sample records hundreds of thousands of distinct CDR3 sequences, roughly 14% being singletons. The specimen was PBMCs from blood, collected about 12 days after vaccination. The receptors shown here come from a man aged 50-60 years who received an inactivated influenza vaccine. CDR3s include the opening cysteine and the closing phenylalanine or tryptophan.

j_call,v_call,cdr3_aa
TRBJ1-1,TRBV10-3,CAISEGRQNTEAFF
TRBJ1-6,TRBV20-1,CSARDTGQGHNSPLHF
TRBJ2-7,TRBV5-1,CASSLQGDTLYEQYF
TRBJ2-1,TRBV10-3,CAISAGNSGRGYNEQFF
TRBJ2-3,TRBV20-1,CSARRGGADTQYF
TRBJ2-7,TRBV18,CASSPGRTPSYEQYF
TRBJ1-2,TRBV20-1,CSAERGDDYGYTF
TRBJ2-7,TRBV6-5,CASSYPTGGNSYEQYF
TRBJ2-2,TRBV5-1,CASSLGAGDTGELFF
TRBJ2-2,TRBV7-9,CASSQGGLNTGELFF
TRBJ1-6,TRBV3-1,CASSQEGGANSPLHF
TRBJ1-1,TRBV28,CASSIRGRGTEAFF
TRBJ2-7,TRBV7-2,CASSPSRAAFYEQYF
TRBJ2-7,TRBV20-1,CSARDHQIETTGEQYF
TRBJ2-7,TRBV10-3,CAISDAPGGVYEQYF
TRBJ2-7,TRBV20-1,CTCGGPGQVDYEQYF
TRBJ2-7,TRBV12-5,CASGFGTEDEQYF
TRBJ2-3,TRBV9,CASSGGAGGGADTQYF
TRBJ2-5,TRBV20-1,CSASRRAGGHETQYF
TRBJ1-6,TRBV6-1,CASTLWGVSYNSPLHF
TRBJ1-2,TRBV15,CATSPGPSGYTF
TRBJ2-7,TRBV12-3/TRBV12-4,CASSISGTYEQYF
TRBJ2-2,TRBV6-2/TRBV6-3,CASSRGGTVNTGELFF
TRBJ2-7,TRBV3-1,CASSRDYSSYEQYF
TRBJ2-3,TRBV20-1,CSARDLGRSTDTQYF
TRBJ1-2,TRBV3-1,CASSTRTGGGYTF
TRBJ2-7,TRBV11-2,CASSLDPSEQYF
TRBJ1-5,TRBV6-1,CASSQGHLNQPQHF
TRBJ2-7,TRBV12-3/TRBV12-4,CASSFSLYEQYF
TRBJ1-1,TRBV20-1,CSARVGGPNSGAFF
TRBJ2-5,TRBV20-1,CSALDRSGETQYF
TRBJ2-2,TRBV6-5,CASSYPGGATGELFF